This T cell receptor (beta chain) was sequenced during a study of HIV-infected patients and healthy controls. The sample holds many counts of this clonotype. TCRdb ran MiXCR on the 5' RACE reads and lists one entry per CDR3 protein. The sample shows 55,000 to 70,000 distinct CDR3 sequences, 15% to 20% of them seen only once. Sequencing input: CD4+ T cells from blood. The receptor's source is a human donor in good health.

The CDR3 protein is CSAPGGKKLFF. CDR3 DNA: TGCAGTGCTCCGGGCGGGAAAAAACTGTTTTTT. The chain couples TRBV20-1 to TRBJ1-4; D remains unclear. The CDR3 contains 11 residues. The V end lost 5 bases, the J end lost 9 bases, and 10 bases lay between the germline ends. Germline-derived CDR1 and CDR2 are DFQATT and SNEGSKA (reference sequence).